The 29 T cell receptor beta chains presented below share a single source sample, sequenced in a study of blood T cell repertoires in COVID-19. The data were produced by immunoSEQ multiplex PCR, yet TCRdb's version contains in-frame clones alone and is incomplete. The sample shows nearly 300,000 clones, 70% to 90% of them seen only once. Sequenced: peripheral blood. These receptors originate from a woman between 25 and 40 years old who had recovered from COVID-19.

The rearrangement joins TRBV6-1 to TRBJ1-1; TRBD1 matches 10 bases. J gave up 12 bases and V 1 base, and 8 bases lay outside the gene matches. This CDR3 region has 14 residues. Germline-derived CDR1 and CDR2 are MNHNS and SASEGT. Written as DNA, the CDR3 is TGTGCCAGCAGTGAAGGAGGGACAGGGGTCTTAACTTTCTTT. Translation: CASSEGGTGVLTFF.

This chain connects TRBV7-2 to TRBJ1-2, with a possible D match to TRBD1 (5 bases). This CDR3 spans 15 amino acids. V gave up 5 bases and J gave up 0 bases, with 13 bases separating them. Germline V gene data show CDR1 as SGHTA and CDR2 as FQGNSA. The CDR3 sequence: CASSLLGASNYGYTF. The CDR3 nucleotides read TGTGCCAGCAGCCTCTTAGGGGCTTCTAACTATGGCTACACCTTC. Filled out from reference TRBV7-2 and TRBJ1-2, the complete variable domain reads GAGVSQSPSNKVTEKGKDVELRCDPISGHTALYWYRQSLGQGLEFLIYFQGNSAPDKSGLPSDRFSAERTGGSVSTLTIQRTQQEDSAVYLCASSLLGASNYGYTFGSGTRLTVV.

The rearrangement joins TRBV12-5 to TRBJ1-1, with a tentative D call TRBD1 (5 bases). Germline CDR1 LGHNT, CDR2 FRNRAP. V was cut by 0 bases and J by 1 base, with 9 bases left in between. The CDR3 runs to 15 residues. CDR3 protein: CASGLVRGGNTEAFF. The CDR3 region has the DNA TGTGCTAGTGGTTTGGTACGGGGGGGGAACACTGAAGCTTTCTTT.

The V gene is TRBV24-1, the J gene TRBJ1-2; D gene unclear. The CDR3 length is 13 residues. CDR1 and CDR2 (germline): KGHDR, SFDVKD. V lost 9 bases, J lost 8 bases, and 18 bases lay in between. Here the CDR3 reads CATLGAGSVGYTF. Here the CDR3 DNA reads TGTGCCACCCTGGGTGCGGGATCGGTCGGCTACACCTTC.

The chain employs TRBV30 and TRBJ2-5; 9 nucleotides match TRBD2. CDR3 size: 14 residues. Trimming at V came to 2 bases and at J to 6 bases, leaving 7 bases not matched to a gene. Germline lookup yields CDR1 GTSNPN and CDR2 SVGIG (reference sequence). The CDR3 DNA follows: TGTGCCTGGAGTCTGGCGGGGGGGCCCAAGACCCAGTACTTC. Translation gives CAWSLAGGPKTQYF.

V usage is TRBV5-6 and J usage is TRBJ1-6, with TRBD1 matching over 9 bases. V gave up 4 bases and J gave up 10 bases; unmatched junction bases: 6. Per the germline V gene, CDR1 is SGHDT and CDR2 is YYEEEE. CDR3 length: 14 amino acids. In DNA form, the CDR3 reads TGTGCCAGCAGCGCGGGACAGGGAGGCTCACCCCTCCACTTT. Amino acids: CASSAGQGGSPLHF.

The CDR3 region is CASSIKDLRGRTEAFF. In DNA, the CDR3 is TGTGCCAGCAGCATTAAAGACCTCAGGGGTAGGACTGAAGCTTTCTTT. The chain has TRBV13 and TRBJ1-1, with D possibly TRBD1 on 6 matching bases. The CDR3 covers 16 residues. V lost 5 bases and J lost 5, with 21 bases in between. The germline CDR1 and CDR2 sequences are PRHDT and FYEKMQ (reference sequence).

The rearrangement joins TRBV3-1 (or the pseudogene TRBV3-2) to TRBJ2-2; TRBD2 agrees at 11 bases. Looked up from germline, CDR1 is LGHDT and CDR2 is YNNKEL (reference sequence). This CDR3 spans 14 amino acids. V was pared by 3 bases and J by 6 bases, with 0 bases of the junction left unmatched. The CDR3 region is CASSQGLAAGELFF. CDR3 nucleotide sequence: TGTGCCAGCAGCCAGGGACTAGCGGCCGGGGAGCTGTTTTTT.

CDR3 loop: CASSSPGWSYAQYF. The CDR3 nucleotides are TGTGCCAGCAGTTCGCCGGGGTGGAGTTACGCCCAGTACTTC. V is TRBV6-5 and J is TRBJ2-5, with a weak D call TRBD2 (5 bases). Germline lookup yields CDR1 MNHEY and CDR2 SVGAGI. The CDR3 is 14 residues long. V was clipped by 4 bases and J by 9 bases, with 18 bases between them.

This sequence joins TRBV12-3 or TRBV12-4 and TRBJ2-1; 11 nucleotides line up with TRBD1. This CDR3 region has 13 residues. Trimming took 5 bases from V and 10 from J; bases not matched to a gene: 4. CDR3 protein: CASSLDRGREQFF. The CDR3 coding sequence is TGTGCCAGCAGTCTGGACAGGGGGCGAGAGCAGTTCTTC.

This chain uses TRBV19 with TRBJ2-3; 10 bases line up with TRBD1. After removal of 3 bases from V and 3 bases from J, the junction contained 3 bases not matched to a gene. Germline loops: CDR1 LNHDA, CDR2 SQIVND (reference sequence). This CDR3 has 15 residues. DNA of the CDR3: TGTGCCAGTAGTATGCCGGGACAGGGGACAGATACGCAGTATTTT. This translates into CASSMPGQGTDTQYF.

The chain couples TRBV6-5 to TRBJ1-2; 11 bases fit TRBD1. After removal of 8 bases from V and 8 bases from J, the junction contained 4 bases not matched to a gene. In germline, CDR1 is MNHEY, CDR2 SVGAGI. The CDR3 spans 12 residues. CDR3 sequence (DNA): TGTGCCAGCGGGACAGGGGGTGGGGGCTACACCTTC. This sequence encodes CASGTGGGGYTF.

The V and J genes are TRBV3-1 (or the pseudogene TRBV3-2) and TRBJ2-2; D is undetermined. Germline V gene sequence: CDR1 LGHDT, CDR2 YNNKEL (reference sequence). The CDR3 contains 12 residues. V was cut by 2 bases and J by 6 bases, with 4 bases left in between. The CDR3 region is CASSQSAGELFF. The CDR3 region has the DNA TGTGCCAGCAGCCAAAGCGCCGGGGAGCTGTTTTTT.

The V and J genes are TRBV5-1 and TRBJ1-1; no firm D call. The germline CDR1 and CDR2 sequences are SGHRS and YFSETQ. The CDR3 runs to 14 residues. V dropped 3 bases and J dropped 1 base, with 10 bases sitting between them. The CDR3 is CASSSPAQNTEAFF. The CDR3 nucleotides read TGCGCCAGCAGCTCTCCCGCACAGAACACTGAAGCTTTCTTT.

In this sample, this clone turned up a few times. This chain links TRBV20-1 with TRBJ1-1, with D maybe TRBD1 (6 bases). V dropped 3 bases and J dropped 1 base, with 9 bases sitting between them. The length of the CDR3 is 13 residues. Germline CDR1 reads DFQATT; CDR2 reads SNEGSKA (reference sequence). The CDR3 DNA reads TGCAGTGCTAGTGGGGGCAAGAACACTGAAGCTTTCTTT. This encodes CSASGGKNTEAFF.

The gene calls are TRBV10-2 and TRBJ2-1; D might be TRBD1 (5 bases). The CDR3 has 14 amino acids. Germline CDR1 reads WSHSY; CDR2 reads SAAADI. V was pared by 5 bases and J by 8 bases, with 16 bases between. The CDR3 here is CASSRALLQDEQFF. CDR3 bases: TGCGCCAGCAGTAGGGCTCTACTACAGGATGAGCAGTTCTTC.

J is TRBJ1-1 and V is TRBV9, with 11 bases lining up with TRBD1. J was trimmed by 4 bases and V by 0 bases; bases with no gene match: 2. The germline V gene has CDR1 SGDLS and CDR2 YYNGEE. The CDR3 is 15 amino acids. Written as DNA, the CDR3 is TGTGCCAGCAGCGTAGGAGGGACAGGGGGCACTGAAGCTTTCTTT. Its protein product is CASSVGGTGGTEAFF.

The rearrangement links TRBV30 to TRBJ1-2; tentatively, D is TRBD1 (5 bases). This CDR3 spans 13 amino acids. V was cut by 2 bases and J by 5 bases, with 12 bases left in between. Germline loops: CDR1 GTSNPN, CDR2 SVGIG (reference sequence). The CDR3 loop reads CAWSPTGNYGYTF. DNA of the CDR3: TGTGCCTGGAGTCCTACAGGAAATTATGGCTACACCTTC.

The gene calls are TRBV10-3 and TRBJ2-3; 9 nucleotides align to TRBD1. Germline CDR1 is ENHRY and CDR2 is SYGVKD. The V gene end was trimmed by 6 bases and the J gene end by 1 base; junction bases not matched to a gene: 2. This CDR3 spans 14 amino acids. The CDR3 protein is CAIRRTGGTDTQYF. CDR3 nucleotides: TGTGCCATCAGACGGACAGGGGGCACAGATACGCAGTATTTT.

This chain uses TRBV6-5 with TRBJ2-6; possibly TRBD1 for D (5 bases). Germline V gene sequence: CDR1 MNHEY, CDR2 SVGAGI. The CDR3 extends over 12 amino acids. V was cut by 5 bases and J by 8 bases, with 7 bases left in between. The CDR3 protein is CASSPGSNVLTF. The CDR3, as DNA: TGTGCCAGCAGTCCAGGGTCCAACGTCCTGACTTTC.

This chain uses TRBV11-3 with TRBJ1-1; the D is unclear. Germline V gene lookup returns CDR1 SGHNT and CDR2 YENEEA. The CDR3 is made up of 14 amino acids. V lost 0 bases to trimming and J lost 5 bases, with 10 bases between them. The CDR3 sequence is CASSLEPGGTEAFF. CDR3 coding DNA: TGTGCCAGCAGCTTAGAGCCGGGTGGGACTGAAGCTTTCTTT.

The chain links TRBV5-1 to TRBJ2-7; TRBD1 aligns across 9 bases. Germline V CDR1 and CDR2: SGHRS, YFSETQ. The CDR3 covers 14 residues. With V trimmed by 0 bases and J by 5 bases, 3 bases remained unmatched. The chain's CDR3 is CASSLGTGVNEQYF. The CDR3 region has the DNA TGCGCCAGCAGCTTGGGGACAGGGGTTAACGAGCAGTACTTC. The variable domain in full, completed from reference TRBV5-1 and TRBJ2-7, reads KAGVTQTPRYLIKTRGQQVTLSCSPISGHRSVSWYQQTPGQGLQFLFEYFSETQRNKGNFPGRFSGRQFSNSRSEMNVSTLELGDSALYLCASSLGTGVNEQYFGPGTRLTVT.

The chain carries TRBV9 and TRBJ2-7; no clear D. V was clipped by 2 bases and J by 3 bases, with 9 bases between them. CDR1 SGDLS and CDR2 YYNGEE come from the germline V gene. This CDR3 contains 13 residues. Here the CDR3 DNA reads TGTGCCAGCAGCGTTGGGCAGTTCTACGAGCAGTACTTC. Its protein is CASSVGQFYEQYF.

CDR3 in amino acids: CASSLSFRYYNEQFF. CDR3 DNA: TGTGCCAGCAGCTTGAGCTTCCGGTACTACAATGAGCAGTTCTTC. The J gene is TRBJ2-1, the V gene TRBV5-5; D not resolved. Germline V lookup: CDR1 SGHKS, CDR2 YYEKEE (reference sequence). The V end was cut by 1 base, the J end by 3 bases, with 11 bases between. This CDR3 is 15 amino acids long.

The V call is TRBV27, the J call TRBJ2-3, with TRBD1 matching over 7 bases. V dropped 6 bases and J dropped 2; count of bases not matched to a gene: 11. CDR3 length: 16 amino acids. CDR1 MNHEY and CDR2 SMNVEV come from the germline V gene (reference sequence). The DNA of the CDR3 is TGTGCCAGCAGACTAACGACAGGGACACTCACAGATACGCAGTATTTT. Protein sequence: CASRLTTGTLTDTQYF.

The DNA of the CDR3 is TGTGCCAGCAGCCAAGAGTCCCAGGGGAGGGGTGGCTACACCTTC. Its protein is CASSQESQGRGGYTF. This chain links TRBV3-1 (or the pseudogene TRBV3-2) with TRBJ1-2; tentative D call: TRBD1 (6 bases). CDR1 is LGHDT, CDR2 YNNKEL, per germline (reference sequence). CDR3 size: 15 residues. The ends were cut back, 0 bases at V and 7 bases at J, with 15 bases in the middle.

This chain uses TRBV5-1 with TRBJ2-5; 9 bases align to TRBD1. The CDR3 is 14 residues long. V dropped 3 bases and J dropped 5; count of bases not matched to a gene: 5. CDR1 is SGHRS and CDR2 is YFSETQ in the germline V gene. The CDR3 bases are TGCGCCAGCAGCTCACAGGGGGCTGGGGAGACCCAGTACTTC. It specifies CASSSQGAGETQYF. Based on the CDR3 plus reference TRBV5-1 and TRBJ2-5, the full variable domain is KAGVTQTPRYLIKTRGQQVTLSCSPISGHRSVSWYQQTPGQGLQFLFEYFSETQRNKGNFPGRFSGRQFSNSRSEMNVSTLELGDSALYLCASSSQGAGETQYFGPGTRLLVL.

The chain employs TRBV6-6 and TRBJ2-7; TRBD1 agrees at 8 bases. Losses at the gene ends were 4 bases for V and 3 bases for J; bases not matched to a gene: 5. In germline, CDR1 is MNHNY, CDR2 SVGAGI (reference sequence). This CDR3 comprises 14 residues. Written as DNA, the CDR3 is TGTGCCAGCAGTTCGGACAGGGTGGGCTACGAGCAGTACTTC. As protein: CASSSDRVGYEQYF.

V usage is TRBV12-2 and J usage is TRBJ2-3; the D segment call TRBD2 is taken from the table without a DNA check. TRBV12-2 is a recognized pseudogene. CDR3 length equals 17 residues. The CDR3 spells CASRLEGLAGFTDTQYF. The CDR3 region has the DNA TGTGCAAGTCGCTTAGAAGGACTAGCAGGGTTCACAGATACGCAGTATTTT.